This is a list of T cell receptor beta chains from one sample in a study of T cell clones after liver transplantation. Generated by immunoSEQ multiplex PCR, the TCRdb table keeps only in-frame clones and is missing some. The sample lists about 70,000 clones; roughly 80% were seen once. Sequencing was performed on CD4+ T cells from blood, taken 12 months after liver transplant. The receptor source for this set is a human patient who received a liver transplant. Some T cells may arise from the graft donor. The CDR3 runs from the conserved cysteine through the conserved F or W. Fields, in order: J gene, D gene, clone size, CDR3 length, V gene, CDR3 protein, CDR3 DNA. A D gene is named only where the DNA matches it firmly. Rows give clone size only sometimes, using once, few, many, or a class for an expanded clone.

J: TRBJ1-1
D: TRBD1
size: .
length: 16
V: TRBV19
CDR3: CASKPPGQGRKTEAFF
DNA: TGTGCCAGCAAACCCCCGGGACAGGGTAGGAAGACTGAAGCTTTCTTT

J: TRBJ2-1
D: .
size: .
length: 12
V: TRBV29-1
CDR3: CSVGPTGNEQFF
DNA: TGCAGCGTTGGTCCGACCGGTAATGAGCAGTTCTTC

J: TRBJ1-1
D: .
size: .
length: 11
V: TRBV10-3
CDR3: CASSGRTEAFF
DNA: TGTGCCTCTTCAGGCCGTACTGAAGCTTTCTTT

J: TRBJ2-3
D: TRBD1
size: few
length: 16
V: TRBV7-9
CDR3: CASSLGDRGPRDTQYF
DNA: TGTGCCAGCAGCTTAGGGGACAGGGGGCCAAGAGATACGCAGTATTTT

J: TRBJ1-4
D: .
size: .
length: 16
V: TRBV7-6
CDR3: CASSSPPGLTNEKLFF
DNA: TGTGCCAGCAGCTCACCACCAGGGTTAACTAATGAAAAACTGTTTTTT

J: TRBJ1-2
D: .
size: .
length: 13
V: TRBV6-4
CDR3: CASNPGGSYGYTF
DNA: TGTGCCAGCAACCCAGGTGGCAGCTATGGCTACACCTTC

J: TRBJ2-7
D: TRBD2
size: .
length: 16
V: TRBV28
CDR3: CASSLPGLAATYEQYF
DNA: TGTGCCAGCAGTCTCCCGGGACTAGCGGCAACCTACGAGCAGTACTTC

J: TRBJ1-2
D: TRBD1
size: few
length: 12
V: TRBV27
CDR3: CASSSTTGKYTF
DNA: TGTGCCAGCAGTTCGACGACAGGGAAGTACACCTTC

J: TRBJ2-7
D: .
size: medium-sized
length: 15
V: TRBV4-1
CDR3: CASSHPVQGIYEQYF
DNA: TGCGCCAGCAGCCATCCCGTACAGGGTATATACGAGCAGTACTTC

J: TRBJ1-2
D: TRBD1
size: .
length: 18
V: TRBV28
CDR3: CASSSPRTGGISSGGYTF
DNA: TGTGCCAGCAGTTCCCCCCGGACAGGAGGTATATCCTCGGGAGGCTACACCTTC

J: TRBJ2-1
D: .
size: .
length: 14
V: TRBV7-2
CDR3: CASSLGGGLNEQFF
DNA: TGTGCCAGCAGCTTAGGTGGGGGTTTGAATGAGCAGTTCTTC

J: TRBJ2-1
D: .
size: .
length: 16
V: TRBV5-4
CDR3: CASSFGLALGDNEQFF
DNA: TGTGCCAGCAGCTTCGGGCTCGCGCTAGGGGACAATGAGCAGTTCTTC

J: TRBJ2-5
D: .
size: .
length: 15
V: TRBV2
CDR3: CASSEGRTAPETQYF
DNA: TGTGCCAGCAGTGAAGGGAGGACGGCTCCGGAGACCCAGTACTTC

J: TRBJ1-2
D: .
size: .
length: 13
V: TRBV29-1
CDR3: CSVETRGSSGYTF
DNA: TGCAGCGTTGAAACTAGGGGCTCCAGCGGCTACACCTTC

J: TRBJ2-5
D: .
size: once
length: 15
V: TRBV30
CDR3: CAWSTTGTRGETQYF
DNA: TGTGCCTGGAGTACTACCGGGACCCGAGGGGAGACCCAGTACTTC

J: TRBJ1-4
D: TRBD1
size: .
length: 14
V: TRBV7-2
CDR3: CASRLGQGYEKLFF
DNA: TGTGCCAGCAGACTCGGACAGGGGTACGAAAAACTGTTTTTT

J: TRBJ2-3
D: .
size: .
length: 15
V: TRBV7-2
CDR3: CASSLDGPSTDTQYF
DNA: TGTGCCAGCAGCTTAGACGGGCCCAGCACAGATACGCAGTATTTT

J: TRBJ2-3
D: .
size: .
length: 12
V: TRBV2
CDR3: CASTRSTDTQYF
DNA: TGTGCCAGCACTAGAAGCACAGATACGCAGTATTTT

J: TRBJ1-1
D: .
size: .
length: 13
V: TRBV25-1
CDR3: CASSETWNTEAFF
DNA: TGTGCCAGCAGTGAAACGTGGAACACTGAAGCTTTCTTT

J: TRBJ2-7
D: TRBD1
size: few
length: 13
V: TRBV5-1
CDR3: CASNKQGANEQYF
DNA: TGCGCCAGCAATAAACAGGGGGCCAACGAGCAGTACTTC

J: TRBJ1-5
D: .
size: .
length: 14
V: TRBV6-1
CDR3: CASSERGLNQPQHF
DNA: TGTGCCAGCAGTGAAAGGGGACTAAATCAGCCCCAGCATTTT

J: TRBJ2-2
D: TRBD2
size: .
length: 16
V: TRBV10-1
CDR3: CASSGRNREGNGELFF
DNA: TGCGCCAGCAGTGGTCGAAACCGGGAGGGGAACGGGGAGCTGTTTTTT

J: TRBJ1-3
D: .
size: once
length: 14
V: TRBV21-1
CDR3: CASNRQDSGNTIYF
DNA: TGTGCCAGTAATAGACAGGACTCTGGAAACACCATATATTTT

J: TRBJ1-1
D: .
size: .
length: 14
V: TRBV9
CDR3: CASSDPTANTEAFF
DNA: TGTGCCAGCAGCGACCCGACAGCGAACACTGAAGCTTTCTTT

J: TRBJ1-1
D: .
size: .
length: 15
V: TRBV5-5
CDR3: CASSLAPDLNTEAFF
DNA: TGTGCCAGCAGCTTGGCACCGGACTTGAACACTGAAGCTTTCTTT

J: TRBJ1-1
D: .
size: .
length: 13
V: TRBV7-9
CDR3: CASSPTPNTEAFF
DNA: TGTGCCAGCAGCCCCACACCGAACACTGAAGCTTTCTTT

J: TRBJ2-1
D: .
size: .
length: 16
V: TRBV2
CDR3: CASSDRGGLSYNEQFF
DNA: TGTGCCAGCAGTGACAGAGGGGGGCTGTCCTACAATGAGCAGTTCTTC

J: TRBJ2-5
D: TRBD1
size: .
length: 14
V: TRBV5-1
CDR3: CASSLTGTEETQYF
DNA: TGCGCCAGCAGCTTGACGGGGACAGAAGAGACCCAGTACTTC

J: TRBJ2-3
D: .
size: .
length: 13
V: TRBV2
CDR3: CASKGVATDTQYF
DNA: TGTGCCAGCAAAGGGGTTGCAACAGATACGCAGTATTTT

J: TRBJ1-3
D: .
size: .
length: 17
V: TRBV28
CDR3: CASSSFGGRGTGNTIYF
DNA: TGTGCCAGCAGTTCGTTCGGTGGTAGGGGTACTGGAAACACCATATATTTT

J: TRBJ2-7
D: .
size: once
length: 14
V: TRBV28
CDR3: CASTRSGISYEQYF
DNA: TGTGCCAGCACCCGATCGGGGATTTCCTACGAGCAGTACTTC

J: TRBJ2-1
D: .
size: .
length: 15
V: TRBV5-1
CDR3: CASSFLGGGYNEQFF
DNA: TGCGCCAGCAGCTTCCTAGGGGGAGGATACAATGAGCAGTTCTTC

J: TRBJ1-2
D: .
size: .
length: 14
V: TRBV7-2
CDR3: CASSQGGEYYGYTF
DNA: TGTGCCAGCAGCCAAGGGGGTGAATACTATGGCTACACCTTC

J: TRBJ2-3
D: .
size: .
length: 11
V: TRBV6-6
CDR3: CASSITDTQYF
DNA: TGTGCCAGCAGTATAACAGATACGCAGTATTTT

J: TRBJ2-2
D: .
size: .
length: 14
V: TRBV5-6
CDR3: CASSPGVYTGELFF
DNA: TGTGCCAGCAGCCCCGGAGTGTATACCGGGGAGCTGTTTTTT

J: TRBJ2-5
D: .
size: .
length: 14
V: TRBV2
CDR3: CASSGRARRETQYF
DNA: TGTGCCAGCAGTGGGAGGGCTCGTAGGGAGACCCAGTACTTC

J: TRBJ1-1
D: .
size: .
length: 13
V: TRBV5-8
CDR3: CASSWPGDPEAFF
DNA: TGTGCCAGCAGCTGGCCCGGGGACCCTGAAGCTTTCTTT

J: TRBJ2-2
D: .
size: .
length: 13
V: TRBV5-4
CDR3: CASGSQNTGELFF
DNA: TGTGCCAGCGGGTCCCAGAACACCGGGGAGCTGTTTTTT

J: TRBJ2-2
D: TRBD2
size: .
length: 15
V: TRBV6-5
CDR3: CASCLAGGNTGELFF
DNA: TGTGCCAGCTGCCTAGCGGGAGGGAACACCGGGGAGCTGTTTTTT

J: TRBJ2-5
D: TRBD1
size: .
length: 15
V: TRBV2
CDR3: CASKLDRGPEETQYF
DNA: TGTGCCAGCAAACTGGACAGGGGGCCTGAAGAGACCCAGTACTTC

J: TRBJ2-1
D: TRBD2
size: .
length: 16
V: TRBV7-2
CDR3: CASSSQGGAGENEQFF
DNA: TGTGCCAGCAGCTCCCAAGGGGGAGCGGGGGAGAATGAGCAGTTCTTC

J: TRBJ2-2
D: TRBD2
size: .
length: 15
V: TRBV11-1
CDR3: CASRALGTRSGELFF
DNA: TGTGCCAGCAGGGCCCTGGGGACTAGATCCGGGGAGCTGTTTTTT

J: TRBJ2-4
D: TRBD1
size: once
length: 14
V: TRBV6-4
CDR3: CATHDRVHKNIQYF
DNA: TGTGCCACCCACGACAGGGTTCATAAAAACATTCAGTACTTC

J: TRBJ2-6
D: .
size: .
length: 17
V: TRBV28
CDR3: CASSLNRWDSGANVLTF
DNA: TGTGCCAGCAGTTTAAACAGGTGGGACTCTGGGGCCAACGTCCTGACTTTC

J: TRBJ2-7
D: TRBD2
size: .
length: 16
V: TRBV7-8
CDR3: CASGPRRREGRLEQYF
DNA: TGTGCCAGCGGCCCCCGCCGGCGGGAGGGCCGACTCGAGCAGTACTTC

J: TRBJ2-1
D: TRBD1
size: once
length: 15
V: TRBV7-2
CDR3: CASSSDRGAYNEQFF
DNA: TGTGCCAGCAGCTCCGACAGGGGTGCCTACAATGAGCAGTTCTTC

J: TRBJ2-1
D: .
size: .
length: 12
V: TRBV7-9
CDR3: CASTYRGHEQFF
DNA: TGTGCCAGCACCTATAGGGGCCATGAGCAGTTCTTC

J: TRBJ1-5
D: TRBD1
size: .
length: 13
V: TRBV6-1
CDR3: CASTGGFNQPQHF
DNA: TGTGCCAGCACAGGGGGCTTCAATCAGCCCCAGCATTTT

J: TRBJ2-1
D: TRBD2
size: .
length: 15
V: TRBV2
CDR3: CASSGGLAGYNEQFF
DNA: TGTGCCAGCAGTGGGGGACTAGCGGGTTACAATGAGCAGTTCTTC

J: TRBJ2-1
D: TRBD2
size: once
length: 15
V: TRBV4-3
CDR3: CASSQVAGVGNEQFF
DNA: TGCGCCAGCAGCCAAGTAGCGGGAGTAGGCAATGAGCAGTTCTTC

J: TRBJ2-7
D: .
size: .
length: 13
V: TRBV6-1
CDR3: CASSREVSYEQYF
DNA: TGTGCCAGCAGCAGGGAGGTCTCCTACGAGCAGTACTTC

J: TRBJ2-6
D: .
size: .
length: 12
V: TRBV29-1
CDR3: CSVSTGANVLTF
DNA: TGCAGCGTGTCGACGGGGGCCAACGTCCTGACTTTC

J: TRBJ1-1
D: .
size: .
length: 13
V: TRBV18
CDR3: CASSPRAARNAFF
DNA: TGTGCCAGCTCACCACGTGCGGCCCGGAACGCTTTCTTT

J: TRBJ2-1
D: .
size: .
length: 13
V: TRBV9
CDR3: CASSVQDYNEQFF
DNA: TGTGCCAGCAGCGTACAGGACTACAATGAGCAGTTCTTC

J: TRBJ1-3
D: TRBD1
size: .
length: 14
V: TRBV18
CDR3: CASSLQGAGNTIYF
DNA: TGTGCCAGCTCACTGCAGGGGGCTGGAAACACCATATATTTT